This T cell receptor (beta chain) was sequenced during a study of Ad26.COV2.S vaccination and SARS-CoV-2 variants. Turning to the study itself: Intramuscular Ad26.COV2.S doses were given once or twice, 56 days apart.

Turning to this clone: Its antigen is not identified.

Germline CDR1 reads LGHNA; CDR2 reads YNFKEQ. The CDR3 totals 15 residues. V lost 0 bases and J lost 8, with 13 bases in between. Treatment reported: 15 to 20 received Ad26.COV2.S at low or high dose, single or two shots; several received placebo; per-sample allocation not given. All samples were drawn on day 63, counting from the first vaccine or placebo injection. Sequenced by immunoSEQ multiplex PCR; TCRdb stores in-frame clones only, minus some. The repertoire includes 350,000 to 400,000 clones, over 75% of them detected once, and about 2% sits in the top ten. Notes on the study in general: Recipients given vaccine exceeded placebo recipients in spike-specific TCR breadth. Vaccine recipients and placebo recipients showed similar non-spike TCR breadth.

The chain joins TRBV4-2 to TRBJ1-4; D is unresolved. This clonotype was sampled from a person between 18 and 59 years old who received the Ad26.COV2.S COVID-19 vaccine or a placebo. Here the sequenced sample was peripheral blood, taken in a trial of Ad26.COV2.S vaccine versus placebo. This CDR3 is CASSQEEGFREKLFF. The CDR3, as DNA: TGTGCCAGCAGCCAAGAGGAAGGGTTTCGGGAAAAACTGTTTTTT.